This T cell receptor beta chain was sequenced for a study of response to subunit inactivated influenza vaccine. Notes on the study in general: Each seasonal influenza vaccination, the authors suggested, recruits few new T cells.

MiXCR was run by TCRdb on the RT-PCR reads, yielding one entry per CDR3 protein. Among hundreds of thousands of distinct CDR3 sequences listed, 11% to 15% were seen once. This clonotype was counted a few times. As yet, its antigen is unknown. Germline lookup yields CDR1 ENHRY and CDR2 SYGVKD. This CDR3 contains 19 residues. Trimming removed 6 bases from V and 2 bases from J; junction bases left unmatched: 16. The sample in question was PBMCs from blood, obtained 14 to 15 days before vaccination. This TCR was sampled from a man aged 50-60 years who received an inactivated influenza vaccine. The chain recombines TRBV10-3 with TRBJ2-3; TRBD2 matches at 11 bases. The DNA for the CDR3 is TGTGCCATCAGGTCCGGGACAGGAATAGCGGGAGGGCCCACAGATACGCAGTATTTT. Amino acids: CAIRSGTGIAGGPTDTQYF.